A single TCR beta chain is shown here with its context. This sample is drawn from a study of blood T cell repertoires in COVID-19. Study overall: From the United States, Italy and Spain came samples of acute and convalescent COVID-19.

The length of the CDR3 is 14 residues. CDR1 MNHEY and CDR2 SMNVEV come from the germline V gene (reference sequence). After removal of 5 bases from V and 7 bases from J, the junction contained 7 bases not matched to a gene. Seattle-derived patients entered the study during active infection and were followed longitudinally. Per the authors' pipeline: The authors estimated nucleated cell counts from reference gene primer amplification. Only in-frame clones appear in the TCRdb table, and some are missing; sequencing was by immunoSEQ multiplex PCR. That table supplies the V and J calls and clone size; D and trimming were determined from the DNA. The repertoire includes hundreds of thousands of clones, 88% of them detected once, and more than 5.5% sits in the top ten.

The sample taken for sequencing was peripheral blood. The sequence derives from a woman aged 70-85 years with COVID-19, enrolled during active disease. V is TRBV27 and J is TRBJ1-4; 7 bases fit TRBD1. DNA of the CDR3: TGTGCCAGCAGTCCTGGATCAGGGGGTGAAAAACTGTTTTTT. Translation gives CASSPGSGGEKLFF.